These T cell receptor beta chains were read from a single sample in a study of blood T cell repertoires in COVID-19. The method was immunoSEQ multiplex PCR; TCRdb's version includes in-frame clones alone and lacks a portion of them. Altogether under 150,000 clones are present, about 89% being singletons, with the ten largest covering 2% to 3%. Sequenced: peripheral blood. These receptors were collected from a man in his fifties with active COVID-19. CDR3s include the opening cysteine and the closing phenylalanine or tryptophan. The D gene is left open where the match is weak. Clone size is not always given. Where it is, it says once, few, many or a class for expanded clones.

-	-	TRBV5-1	TRBJ2-5	TGCGCCAGCAGCTTGGTACAAGGGGGGACCCAGTACTTC	CASSLVQGGTQYF
-	-	TRBV27	TRBJ1-4	TGTGCCAGCAGTTTCTACAGGGCCTCTAATGAAAAACTGTTTTTT	CASSFYRASNEKLFF
-	TRBD2	TRBV6-5	TRBJ2-5	TGTGCCAGCAGTTACCGGCGGGGGGAGGGAGAGACCCAGTACTTC	CASSYRRGEGETQYF
-	TRBD1	TRBV4-1	TRBJ1-2	TGCGCCAGCAGCCAAGATAGGGACAGCACCTTC	CASSQDRDSTF
once	-	TRBV3-1/TRBV3-2	TRBJ2-7	TGTGCCAGCAGCCAACAGGGATGGGAGCAGTACTTC	CASSQQGWEQYF
-	-	TRBV7-2	TRBJ1-2	TGTGCCAGCAGCTTAGATGTTGCAGGGTCGAGAGGCTACACCTTC	CASSLDVAGSRGYTF
-	-	TRBV13	TRBJ1-1	TGTGCCAGCAGCTTGGGGGGTCACACAGTTATGAACACTGAAGCTTTCTTT	CASSLGGHTVMNTEAFF
-	TRBD1	TRBV19	TRBJ1-1	TGTGCCAGTAAGGGACAGGGAGGTACTGAAGCTTTCTTT	CASKGQGGTEAFF
-	TRBD1	TRBV7-9	TRBJ1-4	TGTGCCAGCAGCCCCGGGACAGGCGTTGAAAAACTGTTTTTT	CASSPGTGVEKLFF
-	TRBD1	TRBV2	TRBJ2-2	TGTGCCAGCAGACTAGGGGGCAATCGGGCCGGGGAGCTGTTTTTT	CASRLGGNRAGELFF
-	TRBD1	TRBV5-1	TRBJ1-1	TGCGCCAGCAGCTTGGCCTTCGTGACAGGGGGTTTGAACACTGAAGCTTTCTTT	CASSLAFVTGGLNTEAFF